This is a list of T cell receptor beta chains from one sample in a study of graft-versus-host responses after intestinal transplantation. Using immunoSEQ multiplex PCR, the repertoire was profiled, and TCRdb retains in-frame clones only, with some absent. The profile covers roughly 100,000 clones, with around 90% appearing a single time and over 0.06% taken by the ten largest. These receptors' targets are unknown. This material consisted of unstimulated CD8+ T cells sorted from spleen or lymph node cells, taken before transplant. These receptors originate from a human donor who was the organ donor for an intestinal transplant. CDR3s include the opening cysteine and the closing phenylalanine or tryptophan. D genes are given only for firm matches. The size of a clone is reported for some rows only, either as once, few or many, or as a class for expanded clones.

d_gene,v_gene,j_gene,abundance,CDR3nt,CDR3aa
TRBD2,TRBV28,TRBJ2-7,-,TGTGCCAGCAAGGAACTAGCGGATAGCTCCTACGAGCAGTACTTC,CASKELADSSYEQYF
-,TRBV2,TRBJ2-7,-,TGTGCCAGCAGTCCCCTGGGGGGACTGGTTACCTACGAGCAGTACTTC,CASSPLGGLVTYEQYF
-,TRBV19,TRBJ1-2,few,TGTGCCAGTAGTATGAAGCCCCTGGACAGAAGCTATGGCTACACCTTC,CASSMKPLDRSYGYTF
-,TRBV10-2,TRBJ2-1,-,TGCGCCAGCAGATCTAGAGAGTCCTACAATGAGCAGTTCTTC,CASRSRESYNEQFF
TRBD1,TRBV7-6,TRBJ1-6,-,TGTGCCAGCAGCAAAACAGGGGAGAGCTCCTATAATTCACCCCTCCACTTT,CASSKTGESSYNSPLHF
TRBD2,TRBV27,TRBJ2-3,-,TGTGCCAGCAGTTTTCTAGGACTAGCGGGAGGTCTAGATACGCAGTATTTT,CASSFLGLAGGLDTQYF
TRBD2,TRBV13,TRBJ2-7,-,TGTGCCAGCAGCTCGACGACAGCGCTGGGGATAGCGGGAGCCTACGAGCAGTACTTC,CASSSTTALGIAGAYEQYF
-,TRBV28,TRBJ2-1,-,TGTGCCAGCAGTTTATCGCCGAGTGATAACTCCTACAATGAGCAGTTCTTC,CASSLSPSDNSYNEQFF
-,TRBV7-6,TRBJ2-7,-,TGTGCCAGCAGCTTAGCGGACTCCCGGCCCTACGAGCAGTACTTC,CASSLADSRPYEQYF
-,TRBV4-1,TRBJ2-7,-,TGCGCCAGCAGCCAAGAAACTCTCCCCCCATACGAGCAGTACTTC,CASSQETLPPYEQYF
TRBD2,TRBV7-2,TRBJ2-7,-,TGTGCCAGCAGCGGTAGCGGGGAGCCGCCCTACGAGCAGTACTTC,CASSGSGEPPYEQYF
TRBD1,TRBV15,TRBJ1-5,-,TGTGCCACCAGCAGTCGGACAGGGGGCGATCAGCCCCAGCATTTT,CATSSRTGGDQPQHF
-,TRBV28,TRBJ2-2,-,TGTGCCAGCAGTTCCGCTACAGGGCCCTCCACCGGGGAGCTGTTTTTT,CASSSATGPSTGELFF
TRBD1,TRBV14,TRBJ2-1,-,TGTGCCAGCAGCCAAGCCAGGGGGACCTACAATGAGCAGTTCTTC,CASSQARGTYNEQFF
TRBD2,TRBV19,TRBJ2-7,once,TGTGCCAGTAGTATAGCGGGAGGCATCTCCTACGAGCAGTACTTC,CASSIAGGISYEQYF
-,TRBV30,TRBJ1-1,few,TGTGCCTGGAGTTCCCGGGGGGGAGTGGGTACTGAAGCTTTCTTT,CAWSSRGGVGTEAFF
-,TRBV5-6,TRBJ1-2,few,TGTGCCAGCAGCTTGGCAGGGATAGGCTATGGCTACACCTTC,CASSLAGIGYGYTF
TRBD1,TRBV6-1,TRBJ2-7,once,TGTGCCATCTTTCCAGGGGGCCCGGGTGACGAGCAGTACTTC,CAIFPGGPGDEQYF
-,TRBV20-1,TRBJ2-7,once,TGCAGTGCTACTGACTACTACGAGCAGTACTTC,CSATDYYEQYF
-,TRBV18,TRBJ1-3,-,TGTGCCAGCTCACCCAAGGCCCGACAGGATCGGGGCTTCAACTCTGGAAACACCATATATTTT,CASSPKARQDRGFNSGNTIYF
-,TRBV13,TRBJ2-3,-,TGTGCCAGCAGCCCCCCAGGGGAACCTAATGCAGATACGCAGTATTTT,CASSPPGEPNADTQYF
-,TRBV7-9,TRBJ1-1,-,TGTGCCAGCACCCCGCCGCAGGGGAACACTGAAGCTTTCTTT,CASTPPQGNTEAFF
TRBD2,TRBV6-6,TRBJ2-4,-,TGTGCCAGCAGTTACAGCGGGAGGGAAAACATTCAGTACTTC,CASSYSGRENIQYF
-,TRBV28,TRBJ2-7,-,TGTGCCAGCAGTGCCTGGACAGCTAGCCCTTCCTACGAGCAGTACTTC,CASSAWTASPSYEQYF
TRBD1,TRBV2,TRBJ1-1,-,TGTGCCAGGGCAACAGGGGATCGGACTGAAGCTTTCTTT,CARATGDRTEAFF
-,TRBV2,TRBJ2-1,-,TGTGCCAGCAGAGGGGGATACAATGAGCAGTTCTTC,CASRGGYNEQFF
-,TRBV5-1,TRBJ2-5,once,TGCGCCAGCAGCTTGGAGGACTCTGGGCCGGCAGAGACCCAGTACTTC,CASSLEDSGPAETQYF
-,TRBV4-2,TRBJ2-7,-,TGTGCCAGCAGCCAAGGAGCGGCGGCCCAAAGGTCCTACGAGCAGTACTTC,CASSQGAAAQRSYEQYF
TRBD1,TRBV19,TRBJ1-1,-,TGTGCCAGTAGTCTCGGGACAGGGTACACTGAAGCTTTCTTT,CASSLGTGYTEAFF
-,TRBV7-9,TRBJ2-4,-,TGTGCCAGCAGCTTAGGGTACGGCGGCAAAAACATTCAGTACTTC,CASSLGYGGKNIQYF
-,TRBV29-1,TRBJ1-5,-,TGCAGCGTCGGGTGGGGGGAAAGCAATCAGCCCCAGCATTTT,CSVGWGESNQPQHF
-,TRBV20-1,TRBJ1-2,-,TGCAGTGCTACTGACTCCTATGGCTACACCTTC,CSATDSYGYTF
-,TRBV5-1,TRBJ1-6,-,TGCGCCAGCAGCTCTGGGACAATTAATGATTCACCCCTCCACTTT,CASSSGTINDSPLHF
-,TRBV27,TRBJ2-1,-,TGTGCCAGCAAGGGGATAACTAATGAGCAGTTCTTC,CASKGITNEQFF
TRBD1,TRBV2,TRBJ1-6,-,TGTGCCAGTGGCCCGGGACAGGGTGTTCTATTTGCACCCCTCCACTTT,CASGPGQGVLFAPLHF
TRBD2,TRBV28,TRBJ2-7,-,TGTGCCAGCAGTTTCGGCGGGAGCACCACCTACGAGCAGTACTTC,CASSFGGSTTYEQYF
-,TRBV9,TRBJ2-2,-,TGTGCCAGCAGCGTAGTAGATGGGCCTCATCCGGACGGGGAGCTGTTTTTT,CASSVVDGPHPDGELFF
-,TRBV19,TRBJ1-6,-,TGTGCCAGTAGTATGTGGCTTCTTAGCGTCCTCAATTCACCCCTCCACTTT,CASSMWLLSVLNSPLHF
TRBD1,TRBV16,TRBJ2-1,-,TGTGCCAGCAGCCGGGACAGTTTTTGGGGAAATGAGCAGTTCTTC,CASSRDSFWGNEQFF
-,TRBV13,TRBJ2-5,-,TGTGCCAGCAGCTTAGGCCCAACAGGACCCGATGGGCGGACCCAGTACTTC,CASSLGPTGPDGRTQYF
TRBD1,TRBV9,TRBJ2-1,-,TGTGCCAGCAGCGCGGGGACAGGGTATGAGCAGTTCTTC,CASSAGTGYEQFF
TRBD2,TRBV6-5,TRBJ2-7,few,TGTGCCAGCAGTTACAGCGGGAGGGCCTACGAGCAGTACTTC,CASSYSGRAYEQYF
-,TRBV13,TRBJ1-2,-,TGTGCCAGCAGCTTAGGGGGGCGGGGGGTAGGAGGCTACACCTTC,CASSLGGRGVGGYTF
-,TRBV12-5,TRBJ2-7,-,TGTGCTAGTGGTTTGGTAGTCTTTTTGAGAAACTTGACTGGCTACGGGCAGTACTTC,CASGLVVFLRNLTGYGQYF